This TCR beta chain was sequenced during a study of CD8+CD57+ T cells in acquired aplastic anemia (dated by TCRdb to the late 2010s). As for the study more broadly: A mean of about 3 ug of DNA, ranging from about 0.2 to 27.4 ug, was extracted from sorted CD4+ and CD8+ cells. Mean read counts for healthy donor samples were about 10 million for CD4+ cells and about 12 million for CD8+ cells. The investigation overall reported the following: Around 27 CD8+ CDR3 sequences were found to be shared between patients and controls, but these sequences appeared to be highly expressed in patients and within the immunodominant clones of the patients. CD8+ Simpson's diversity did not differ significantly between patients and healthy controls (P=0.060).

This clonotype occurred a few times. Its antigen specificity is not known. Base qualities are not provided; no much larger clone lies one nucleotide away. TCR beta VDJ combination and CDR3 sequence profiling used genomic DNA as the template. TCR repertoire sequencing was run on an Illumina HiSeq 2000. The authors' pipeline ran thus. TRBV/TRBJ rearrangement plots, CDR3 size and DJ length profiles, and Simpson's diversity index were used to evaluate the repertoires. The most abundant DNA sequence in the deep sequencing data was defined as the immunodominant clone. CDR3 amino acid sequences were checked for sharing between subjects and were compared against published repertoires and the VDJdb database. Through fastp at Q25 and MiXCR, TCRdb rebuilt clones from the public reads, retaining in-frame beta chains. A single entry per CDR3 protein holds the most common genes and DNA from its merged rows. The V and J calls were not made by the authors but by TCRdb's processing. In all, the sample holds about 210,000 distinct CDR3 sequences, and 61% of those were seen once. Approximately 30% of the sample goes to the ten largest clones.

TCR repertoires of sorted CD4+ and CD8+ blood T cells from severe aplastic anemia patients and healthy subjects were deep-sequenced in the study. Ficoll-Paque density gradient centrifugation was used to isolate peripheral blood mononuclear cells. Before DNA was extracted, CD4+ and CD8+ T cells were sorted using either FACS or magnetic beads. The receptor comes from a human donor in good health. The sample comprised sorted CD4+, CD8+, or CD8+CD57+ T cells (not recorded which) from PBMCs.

The DNA sequence reads TGTGCCAGCAGCCCCAGTGTGGGGACTGGAAACACCATATATTTT. Translated, it reads CASSPSVGTGNTIYF. The rearranged chain carries TRBV27 and TRBJ1-3, with the D gene call left open. The CDR3 covers 15 residues, taking in both the cysteine and the phenylalanine. Only CDR3 DNA is held: 45 bases, read in frame from base 1. From a lookup of the germline V gene (reference sequence), CDR1 and CDR2 are MNHEY and SMNVEV. The trim is 6 bases for V and 2 bases for J, with a gap of 14 bases between the germline ends.